What follows is one TCR beta chain and its context. Its antigen remains unidentified. This record belongs to a study of memory CD4+ T cells and cytomegalovirus serostatus. Method: immunoSEQ multiplex PCR; TCRdb's copy keeps in-frame clones and lacks some. The data show 50,000 or so clones, with under 90% seen just once and under 0.65% held by the top ten. Study-level results: Median bootstrapped AUC for CMV status was just under 0.97 originally, 0.9 to 0.93 US-trained.

The sort gate was single viable CD3+CD4+CD8-CD45RO+ cells for memory CD4+ T cells. Germline-derived CDR1 and CDR2 are LGHNA and YNFKEQ. Trimming shortened V by 0 bases and J by 8 bases, and 10 bases separated the two germline ends. This CDR3 comprises 14 residues. The sequenced sample consisted of memory CD4+ T cells from blood. This chain connects TRBV4-2 to TRBJ1-4, with D unresolved. This clonotype originated in an adult in good health and CMV-seronegative. CDR3: CASSQDPKGEKLFF. In DNA form, the CDR3 reads TGTGCCAGCAGCCAAGATCCCAAAGGCGAAAAACTGTTTTTT.